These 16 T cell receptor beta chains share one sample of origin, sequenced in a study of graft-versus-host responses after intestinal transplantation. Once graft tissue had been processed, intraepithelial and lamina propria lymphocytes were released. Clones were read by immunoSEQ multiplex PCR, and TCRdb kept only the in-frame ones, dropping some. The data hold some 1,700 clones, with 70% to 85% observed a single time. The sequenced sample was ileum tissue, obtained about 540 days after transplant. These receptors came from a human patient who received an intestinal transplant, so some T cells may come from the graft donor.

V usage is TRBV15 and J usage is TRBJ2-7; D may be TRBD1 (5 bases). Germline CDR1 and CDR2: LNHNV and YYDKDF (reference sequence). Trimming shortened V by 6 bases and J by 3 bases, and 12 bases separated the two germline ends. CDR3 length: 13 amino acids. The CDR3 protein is CATSPGIGYEQYF. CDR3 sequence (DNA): TGTGCCACCAGTCCAGGGATAGGCTACGAGCAGTACTTC.

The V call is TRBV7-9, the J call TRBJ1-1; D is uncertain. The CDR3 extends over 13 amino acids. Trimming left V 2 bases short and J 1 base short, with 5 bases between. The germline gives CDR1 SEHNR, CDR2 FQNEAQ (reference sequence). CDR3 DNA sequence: TGTGCCAGCAGCTTATACCAGAACACTGAAGCTTTCTTT. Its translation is CASSLYQNTEAFF.

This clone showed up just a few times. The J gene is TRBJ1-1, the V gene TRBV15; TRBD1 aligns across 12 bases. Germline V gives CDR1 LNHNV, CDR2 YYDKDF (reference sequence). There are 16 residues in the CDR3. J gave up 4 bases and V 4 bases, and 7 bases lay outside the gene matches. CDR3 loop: CATSTGTGGHVTEAFF. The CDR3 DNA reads TGTGCCACCAGCACTGGGACAGGGGGCCATGTCACTGAAGCTTTCTTT. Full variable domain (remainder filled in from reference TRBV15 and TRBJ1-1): DAMVIQNPRYQVTQFGKPVTLSCSQTLNHNVMYWYQQKSSQAPKLLFHYYDKDFNNEADTPDNFQSRRPNTSFCFLDIRSPGLGDTAMYLCATSTGTGGHVTEAFFGQGTRLTVV.

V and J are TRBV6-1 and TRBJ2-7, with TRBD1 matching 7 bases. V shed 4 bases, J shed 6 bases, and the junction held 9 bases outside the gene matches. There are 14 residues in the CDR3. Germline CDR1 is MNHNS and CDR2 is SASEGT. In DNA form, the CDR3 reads TGTGCCAGCAGTGGGATAGGGGGCGCGGGCGAGCAGTACTTC. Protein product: CASSGIGGAGEQYF.

CDR3: CASSLDRGQYNEQFF. CDR3 sequence (DNA): TGTGCCAGCAGCTTAGACAGGGGGCAATACAATGAGCAGTTCTTC. The rearrangement joins TRBV7-9 to TRBJ2-1, with 9 bases identical to TRBD1. CDR1 is SEHNR and CDR2 is FQNEAQ in the germline V gene (reference sequence). This CDR3 region has 15 residues. With V trimmed by 1 base and J by 4 bases, 2 bases remained unmatched. The whole variable domain, filled in from reference TRBV7-9 and TRBJ2-1, reads DTGVSQNPRHKITKRGQNVTFRCDPISEHNRLYWYRQTLGQGPEFLTYFQNEAQLEKSRLLSDRFSAERPKGSFSTLEIQRTEQGDSAMYLCASSLDRGQYNEQFFGPGTRLTVL.

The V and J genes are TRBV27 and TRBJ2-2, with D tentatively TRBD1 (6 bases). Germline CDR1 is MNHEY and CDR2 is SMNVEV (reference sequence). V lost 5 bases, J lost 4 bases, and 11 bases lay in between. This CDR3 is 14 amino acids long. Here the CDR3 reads CASSPGDTTGELFF. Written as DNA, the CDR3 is TGTGCCAGCAGTCCAGGGGACACCACCGGGGAGCTGTTTTTT.

CDR3 sequence (DNA): TGTGCCAGCAGCCAAGCAGGGGGACTGGGTTCACCCCTCCACTTT. Translated, it gives CASSQAGGLGSPLHF. The chain uses TRBV14 and TRBJ1-6; TRBD1 matches at 7 bases. CDR3 length equals 15 residues. CDR1 is SGHDN and CDR2 is FVKESK in the germline V gene. V gave up 1 base and J gave up 9 bases; unmatched junction bases: 6.

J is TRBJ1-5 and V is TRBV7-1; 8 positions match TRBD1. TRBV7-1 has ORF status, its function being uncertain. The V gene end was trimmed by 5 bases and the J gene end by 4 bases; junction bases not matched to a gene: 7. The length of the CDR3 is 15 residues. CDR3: CASSPEGQENQPQHF. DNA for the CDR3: TGTGCCAGCAGCCCAGAGGGACAGGAGAATCAGCCCCAGCATTTT.

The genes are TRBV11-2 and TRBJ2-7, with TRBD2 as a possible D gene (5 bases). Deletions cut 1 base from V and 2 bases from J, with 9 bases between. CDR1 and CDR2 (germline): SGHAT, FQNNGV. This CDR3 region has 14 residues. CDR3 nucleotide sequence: TGTGCCAGCAGCTTAGGCGGGCGGGCCTACGAGCAGTACTTC. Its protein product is CASSLGGRAYEQYF.

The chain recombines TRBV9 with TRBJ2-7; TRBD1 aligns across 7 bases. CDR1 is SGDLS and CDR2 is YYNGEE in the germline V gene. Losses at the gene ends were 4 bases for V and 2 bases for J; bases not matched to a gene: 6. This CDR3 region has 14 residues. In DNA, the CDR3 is TGTGCCAGCAGCCCTCGACAGGGACCCTACGAGCAGTACTTC. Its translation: CASSPRQGPYEQYF.

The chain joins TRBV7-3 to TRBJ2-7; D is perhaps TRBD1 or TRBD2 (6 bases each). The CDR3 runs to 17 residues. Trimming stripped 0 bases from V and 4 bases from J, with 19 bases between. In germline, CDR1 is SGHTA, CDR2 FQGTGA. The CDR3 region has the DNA TGTGCCAGCAGCTTAACCCCGACAGGTGCGGGACTGTACGAGCAGTACTTC. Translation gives CASSLTPTGAGLYEQYF.

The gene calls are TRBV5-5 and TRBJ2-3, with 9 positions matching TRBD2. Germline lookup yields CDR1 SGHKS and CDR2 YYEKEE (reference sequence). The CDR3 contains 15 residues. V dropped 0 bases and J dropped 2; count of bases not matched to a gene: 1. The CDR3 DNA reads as TGTGCCAGCAGCTTGGCTAGCGGGAACACAGATACGCAGTATTTT. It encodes CASSLASGNTDTQYF.

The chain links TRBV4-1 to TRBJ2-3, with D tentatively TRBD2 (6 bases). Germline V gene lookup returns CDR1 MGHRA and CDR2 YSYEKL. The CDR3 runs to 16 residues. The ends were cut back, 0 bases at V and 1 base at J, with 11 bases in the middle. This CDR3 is CASSQDMTRGTDTQYF. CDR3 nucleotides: TGCGCCAGCAGCCAAGATATGACTAGGGGCACAGATACGCAGTATTTT.

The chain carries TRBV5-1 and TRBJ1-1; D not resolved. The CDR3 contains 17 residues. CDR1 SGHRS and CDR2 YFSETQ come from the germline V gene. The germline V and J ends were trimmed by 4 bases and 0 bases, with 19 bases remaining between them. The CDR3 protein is CASSPEQEGAVNTEAFF. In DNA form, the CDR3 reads TGCGCCAGCAGCCCAGAGCAAGAGGGAGCGGTGAACACTGAAGCTTTCTTT.

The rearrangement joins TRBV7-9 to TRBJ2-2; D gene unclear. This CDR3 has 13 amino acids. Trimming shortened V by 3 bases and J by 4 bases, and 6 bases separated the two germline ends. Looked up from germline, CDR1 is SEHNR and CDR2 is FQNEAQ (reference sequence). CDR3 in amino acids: CASSFLGTGELFF. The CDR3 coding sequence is TGTGCCAGCAGCTTTCTTGGCACCGGGGAGCTGTTTTTT.

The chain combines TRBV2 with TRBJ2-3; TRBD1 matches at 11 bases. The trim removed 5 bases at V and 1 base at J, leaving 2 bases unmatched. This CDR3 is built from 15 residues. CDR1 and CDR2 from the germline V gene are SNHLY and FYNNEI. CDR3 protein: CASSPDRGRTDTQYF. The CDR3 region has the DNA TGTGCCAGCAGTCCGGACAGGGGGCGCACAGATACGCAGTATTTT.